This T cell receptor (beta chain) was obtained from a study of T cells after yellow fever vaccination. This clonotype was counted between two and nine times. TCRdb ran MiXCR on the 5' RACE reads and lists one entry per CDR3 protein. This sample yields 300,000 or so distinct CDR3 sequences, of which roughly 8% are seen a single time; roughly 18% belongs to the top ten. The CDR3 has 15 residues. V was trimmed by 0 bases and J by 4 bases, leaving 12 bases between them. Germline CDR1 reads MNHEY; CDR2 reads SVGAGI. This sequence joins TRBV6-5 and TRBJ1-2; weak D call: TRBD1 (5 bases). This TCR derives from a man between 18 and 35 years old who received the YFV17D yellow fever vaccine. Here the sequenced sample was PBMCs, taken around 45 days after the first yellow fever vaccination. The DNA for the CDR3 is TGTGCCAGCAGTTACTCGGGGGGGACGGTCTATGGCTACACCTTC. Its protein product is CASSYSGGTVYGYTF.